The 28 T cell receptor gamma chains reported below all come from one sample, sequenced in a study of gamma delta lymphoproliferative disorders and STAT genes. TCRdb processed the multiplex PCR reads again with the CATT caller. The sample has more than 900 gamma-chain clones, approximately 20% seen once. Genomic DNA from isolated PBMCs served as the sequencing template. Source material: blood. These receptors all come from a human donor in good health.

In this sample, this clone is medium-sized. The DNA is left out, because the CDR3 cannot be placed on it with certainty; the CDR3 is given as TCRdb lists it. The J gene is uncalled and the V gene is TRGV11. TRGV11 is flagged as an ORF with uncertain function. The CDR3 numbers 22 amino acids, ends counted. The CDR3: CTTVPAPRGVPQKERDYYKKLF.

This clone was picked up a small number of times. The DNA is omitted, as the CDR3 cannot be located on it reliably, and the CDR3 follows TCRdb's listing. The CDR3 loop is CAILLKMTLESITVPPGIAKKLF. The J gene went uncalled, whereas the V gene is TRGV4. The germline V gene encodes CDR1 EGSTGY and CDR2 YDSYTSSV. The CDR3 is 23 amino acids in total, end residues counted.

This clone rates as large. Other DNA sequences in the same sample also yield this CDR3. The chain recombines TRGV10 with TRGJ1 or TRGJ2. No J gene is reported in TCRdb; it was inferred here by comparing the DNA with germline. TRGV10 is designated an ORF whose function remains uncertain. The CDR3 spans 10 residues. V dropped 8 bases and J dropped 7; count of bases not matched to a gene: 3. CDR3 DNA: TGTGCTGCGTGGGACTATAAGAAACTCTTT. Its translation: CAAWDYKKLF.

This chain uses TRGV2 with TRGJ1 or TRGJ2. Here the J gene was assigned by germline matching of the DNA, as TCRdb has none. Trimming cost V 0 bases and J 2 bases; bases outside gene matches: 7. Germline CDR1 and CDR2: EGSNGY and YDSYNSKV. This CDR3 is built from 15 residues. CDR3 sequence (DNA): TGTGCCACCTGGGACGGGCCCCAGGATTATTATAAGAAACTCTTT. It yields the protein CATWDGPQDYYKKLF.

Only one count was recorded for this clone. This chain links TRGV3 with TRGJP2. Assignment of the J gene here rests on matching the DNA to germline, because TCRdb gives none. This CDR3 contains 16 residues. V lost 3 bases to trimming and J lost 0 bases; unmatched junction nucleotides: 7. The germline CDR1 and CDR2 sequences are VTNTFY and YDVSTARD (reference sequence). The DNA for the CDR3 is TGTGCCACCTGGGACGGGAAATATAGTAGTGATTGGATCAAGACGTTT. The encoded protein is CATWDGKYSSDWIKTF.

Relative to its sample, this clone is medium-sized (0.01 to 0.1%). This rearrangement joins TRGV8 to TRGJ1 or TRGJ2. Since TCRdb gives no J gene, matching the DNA to germline was used here to assign it. Germline values: CDR1 VENAVY, CDR2 YDSYNSRV. V lost 0 bases, J lost 6 bases, and 2 bases stayed unmatched. The CDR3 has 12 residues. The DNA of the CDR3 is TGTGCCACCTGGGATAGGCGTTATAAGAAACTCTTT. It codes for CATWDRRYKKLF.

By frequency in the sample, this clone is medium-sized. J is TRGJ1 or TRGJ2 and V is TRGV2. The J gene, not given by TCRdb, was assigned here from a germline match of the nucleotide sequence. The CDR3 covers 12 residues. Germline V gives CDR1 EGSNGY, CDR2 YDSYNSKV. The V and J ends lost 0 bases and 9 bases, in that order; junction bases with no gene match: 5. The chain's CDR3 is CATWDGPSKKLF. As DNA, the CDR3 is TGTGCCACCTGGGACGGGCCTTCTAAGAAACTCTTT.

The table lists this clone with a few counts. The genes are TRGV3 and TRGJ1 or TRGJ2. TCRdb does not report a J gene; here it was assigned by matching the DNA to germline references. J gave up 10 bases and V 0 bases, and 9 bases lay outside the gene matches. Germline V gene sequence: CDR1 VTNTFY, CDR2 YDVSTARD (reference sequence). The CDR3 totals 13 residues. The CDR3 reads CATWDRQKRKKLF. The CDR3 DNA sequence: TGTGCCACCTGGGACAGGCAGAAACGGAAGAAACTCTTT.

Concerning this clone itself: Germline is not matched at one junction end, which may reflect a read error. The chain uses TRGV10 and TRGJ1 or TRGJ2. The J gene is not listed in TCRdb, so it was assigned here from a DNA match to germline. TRGV10 is filed as an ORF, its function uncertain. The CDR3 is 12 residues long. CDR3 region: CAGFIRNYKKLF. CDR3 in DNA: TGCGCGGGATTTATCAGGAATTATAAGAAACTCTTT.

In its sample, this clone is large. The chain is built from TRGV10 and TRGJ1 or TRGJ2. TCRdb records no J gene; here it was assigned by comparing the DNA to germline. TRGV10 is known as an ORF, though its function is uncertain. This CDR3 is built from 12 residues. Trimming removed 8 bases from V and 11 bases from J; junction bases left unmatched: 13. In DNA form, the CDR3 reads TGTGCTGCGTGGGATTACCTGCGTGAGAAACTCTTT. Translating it yields CAAWDYLREKLF.

The rearrangement joins TRGV11 to TRGJ1 or TRGJ2. TCRdb offers no J gene call, so here the DNA was matched to germline to obtain one. TRGV11 is an open reading frame whose function is uncertain. V gave up 0 bases and J gave up 0 bases; unmatched junction bases: 5. The CDR3 spans 16 residues. The CDR3 here is CACWIRHISNYYKKLF. CDR3 coding DNA: TGTGCCTGCTGGATTAGGCACATCTCGAATTATTATAAGAAACTCTTT.

This clone is deemed medium-sized (0.01 to 0.1%). This sequence joins TRGV3 and TRGJ1 or TRGJ2. TCRdb gives no J gene; it was assigned here by matching the DNA to germline. The CDR3 sequence is 14 residues long. The V segment lost 0 bases and the J segment 4 bases; nucleotides outside the gene matches: 6. CDR1 and CDR2 (germline): VTNTFY, YDVSTARD (reference sequence). CDR3 loop: CATWDRRTYYKKLF. In DNA form, the CDR3 reads TGTGCCACCTGGGACAGGCGTACCTATTATAAGAAACTCTTT.

CDR3 region: CATWDRCWGTTGWFKIF. The CDR3 DNA sequence: TGTGCCACCTGGGACAGGTGTTGGGGAACCACTGGTTGGTTCAAGATATTT. The rearrangement joins TRGV3 to TRGJP1. TCRdb does not report a J gene; here it was assigned by matching the DNA to germline references. The trim removed 0 bases at V and 2 bases at J, leaving 9 bases unmatched. The CDR3 has 17 residues. CDR1 is VTNTFY, CDR2 YDVSTARD, per germline (reference sequence).

In its sample, this clone was seen a few times. The identical CDR3 is also encoded by other nucleotide sequences in the sample. The chain has TRGV2 and TRGJ1 or TRGJ2. Here the J gene was assigned by germline matching of the DNA, as TCRdb has none. Looked up from germline, CDR1 is EGSNGY and CDR2 is YDSYNSKV. The CDR3 has 14 residues. The V segment lost 0 bases and the J segment 4 bases; nucleotides outside the gene matches: 6. Written as DNA, the CDR3 is TGTGCCACCTGGGACGGGCCAGGGTATTATAAGAAACTCTTT. Its protein is CATWDGPGYYKKLF.

This clone was recorded a few times. Given a far larger clone just one base away, this is likely a sequencing read error. Additional DNA sequences in this sample encode the identical CDR3. The genes are TRGV2 and TRGJ1 or TRGJ2. TCRdb offers no J gene call, so here the DNA was matched to germline to obtain one. The germline CDR1 and CDR2 sequences are EGSNGY and YDSYNSKV. The CDR3 covers 12 residues. Here the CDR3 reads CATWDGRDEKLF. The CDR3 DNA reads TGTGCCACTTGGGACGGGCGTGATGAGAAACTCTTT.

The rearrangement uses TRGV8 and TRGJ1 or TRGJ2. The J gene, not given by TCRdb, was assigned here from a germline match of the nucleotide sequence. V trimming: 4 bases; J trimming: 4 bases; junction bases outside the gene matches: 7. The CDR3 is made up of 13 amino acids. CDR1 is VENAVY and CDR2 is YDSYNSRV in the germline V gene. Written as DNA, the CDR3 is TGTGCCACCTGGGAAAAGGGGTATTATAAGAAACTCTTT. This sequence encodes CATWEKGYYKKLF.

Within the sample, this clone is medium-sized (0.01 to 0.1%). The V and J genes are TRGV4 and TRGJ1 or TRGJ2. The J gene, absent from TCRdb, was called here by matching the DNA to germline. Losses at the gene ends were 9 bases for V and 1 base for J; bases not matched to a gene: 27. The CDR3 runs to 19 residues. Germline lookup yields CDR1 EGSTGY and CDR2 YDSYTSSV. CDR3 in DNA: TGTGCCACCATCCGGACCAGAAGGGGAGGGGCCGGAAATTATTATAAGAAACTCTTT. Its translation: CATIRTRRGGAGNYYKKLF.

The sample holds a few counts of this clone. The DNA is left out, because the CDR3 cannot be placed on it with certainty; the CDR3 is given as TCRdb lists it. There is no J gene call, but TRGV3 is given as the V gene. The CDR3 is 21 residues long, ends included. Germline values: CDR1 VTNTFY, CDR2 YDVSTARD (reference sequence). The CDR3 protein is CATWDERALIIRNSLAVEQHF.

A remark on this clone: Because the CDR3's place on the DNA is in doubt, the DNA is left out and the CDR3 is given as listed by TCRdb. The J gene was not called, though the V gene is TRGV2. Looked up from germline, CDR1 is EGSNGY and CDR2 is YDSYNSKV. The CDR3 is 17 residues long, ends included. The CDR3 is CATRARIRNPLAVEQHF.

This sequence joins TRGV2 and TRGJP2. The J gene is not listed in TCRdb, so it was assigned here from a DNA match to germline. V lost 6 bases to trimming and J lost 4 bases; unmatched junction nucleotides: 8. The CDR3 contains 14 residues. Germline V gene sequence: CDR1 EGSNGY, CDR2 YDSYNSKV. The CDR3 region is CATWTGFSDWIKTF. CDR3 sequence (DNA): TGTGCCACCTGGACGGGGTTTAGTGATTGGATCAAGACGTTT.

This clone was observed once. No DNA is shown, since the ends of the CDR3 on it are uncertain; the CDR3 is the one TCRdb lists. The CDR3 sequence is CATWEVFQIRNSLAVEQHF. The V gene was identified as TRGV4, while no J gene was called. The CDR3 region is 19 residues in length, termini included. Germline lookup yields CDR1 EGSTGY and CDR2 YDSYTSSV.

This clone qualifies as medium-sized (0.01 to 0.1%). The chain employs TRGV8 and TRGJ1 or TRGJ2. TCRdb does not report a J gene; here it was assigned by matching the DNA to germline references. V dropped 3 bases and J dropped 10; count of bases not matched to a gene: 9. There are 12 residues in the CDR3. Per the germline V gene, CDR1 is VENAVY and CDR2 is YDSYNSRV. Here the CDR3 reads CATWDQSGKKLF. The DNA for the CDR3 is TGTGCCACCTGGGATCAATCGGGGAAGAAACTCTTT.

This clone is classed as large (0.1 to 1%). The DNA is left out, because the CDR3 cannot be placed on it with certainty; the CDR3 is given as TCRdb lists it. CDR3 residues: CTTVPAGLGTDPNYYKKLF. The J gene has no call, while the V gene is TRGV11. TRGV11 is an ORF, with its function uncertain. The CDR3 totals 19 residues, both ends included.

This clone has more than one count but fewer than ten. The translation of this DNA and the TCRdb protein of a much larger clone differ at residue 12, probably owing to a read error; the protein shown here is translated from the DNA. The rearrangement uses TRGV10 and TRGJP1. TCRdb does not report a J gene; here it was assigned by matching the DNA to germline references. TRGV10 is recorded as an ORF, its role being uncertain. This CDR3 has 15 residues. CDR3 loop: CAAWVSDTTGWLKIF. CDR3 bases: TGTGCTGCGTGGGTCTCCGATACCACTGGTTGGCTCAAGATATTT.

This clone is classed as large. Because the CDR3's place on the DNA is in doubt, the DNA is left out and the CDR3 is given as listed by TCRdb. The J gene was not called, though the V gene is TRGV11. TRGV11 is noted as an ORF with a role that remains uncertain. The CDR3 numbers 17 amino acids, ends counted. CDR3 sequence reads: CTTVPAGLGTIYYKKLF.

By proportion, this clone is medium-sized. J is TRGJ1 or TRGJ2 and V is TRGV8. The J gene, not given by TCRdb, was assigned here from a germline match of the nucleotide sequence. This CDR3 comprises 10 residues. The trim removed 7 bases at V and 11 bases at J, leaving 8 bases unmatched. Per the germline V gene, CDR1 is VENAVY and CDR2 is YDSYNSRV. The CDR3, as DNA: TGTGCCACCTGCCCCCTCGAGAAACTCTTT. This translates into CATCPLEKLF.

By share, this clone ranks as medium-sized. The gene calls are TRGV8 and TRGJ1 or TRGJ2. No J gene was available from TCRdb, and it was assigned here by a germline match of the DNA. With V trimmed by 3 bases and J by 5 bases, 10 bases remained unmatched. CDR1 is VENAVY and CDR2 is YDSYNSRV in the germline V gene. The CDR3 sequence is 14 residues long. In DNA, the CDR3 is TGTGCCACCTGGGATTCTCCCCAGAATTATAAGAAACTCTTT. This codes for CATWDSPQNYKKLF.

This clone rates as medium-sized. V and J are TRGV4 and TRGJ1 or TRGJ2. TCRdb offers no J gene call, so here the DNA was matched to germline to obtain one. CDR1 and CDR2 from the germline V gene are EGSTGY and YDSYTSSV. Losses at the gene ends were 3 bases for V and 10 bases for J; bases not matched to a gene: 3. The CDR3 length is 10 residues. The CDR3 here is CATWDCKKLF. For the CDR3, the DNA is TGTGCCACCTGGGATTGCAAGAAACTCTTT.